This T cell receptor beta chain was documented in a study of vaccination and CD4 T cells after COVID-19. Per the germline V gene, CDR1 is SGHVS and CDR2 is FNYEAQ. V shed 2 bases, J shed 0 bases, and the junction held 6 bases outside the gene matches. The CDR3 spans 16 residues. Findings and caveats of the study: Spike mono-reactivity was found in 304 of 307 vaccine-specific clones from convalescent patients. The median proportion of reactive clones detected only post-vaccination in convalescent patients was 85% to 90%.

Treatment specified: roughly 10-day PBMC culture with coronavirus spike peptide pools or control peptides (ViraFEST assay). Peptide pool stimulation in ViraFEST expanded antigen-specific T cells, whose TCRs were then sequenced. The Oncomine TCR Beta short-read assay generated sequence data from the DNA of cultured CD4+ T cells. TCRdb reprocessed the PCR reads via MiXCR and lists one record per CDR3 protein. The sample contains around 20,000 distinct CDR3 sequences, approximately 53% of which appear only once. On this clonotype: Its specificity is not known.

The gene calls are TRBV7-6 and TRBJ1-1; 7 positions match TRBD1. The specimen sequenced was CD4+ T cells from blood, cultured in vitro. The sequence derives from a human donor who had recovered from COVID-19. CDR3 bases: TGTGCCAGCAGCTTAATGGGGACAGTAATGAACACTGAAGCTTTCTTT. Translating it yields CASSLMGTVMNTEAFF.